The 21 T cell receptor beta chains below were found in one sample sequenced in a study of cytomegalovirus exposure and HLA in healthy donors. It was with 60 Vbeta and 13 Jbeta primers that the PCR ran. Generated by immunoSEQ multiplex PCR, the TCRdb table keeps only in-frame clones and is missing some. The sample has some 160,000 clones, roughly 80% seen once. Sample: PBMCs. The receptors here all came from a man aged 60 to 69 in good health and CMV-seronegative.

This clone was picked up a small number of times. J is TRBJ1-4 and V is TRBV4-2, with D perhaps TRBD1 (6 bases). From germline, CDR1 is LGHNA and CDR2 YNFKEQ. The V end was cut by 0 bases, the J end by 8 bases, with 10 bases between. This CDR3 region has 14 residues. As DNA, the CDR3 is TGTGCCAGCAGCCAAGACAGGGGAGACGAAAAACTGTTTTTT. Amino acids: CASSQDRGDEKLFF.

This chain links TRBV6-6 with TRBJ2-7; TRBD2 matches at 13 bases. This CDR3 spans 15 amino acids. V dropped 5 bases and J dropped 3; count of bases not matched to a gene: 4. CDR1 and CDR2 (germline): MNHNY, SVGAGI (reference sequence). CDR3 protein: CASSPRTSGSYEQYF. CDR3 DNA sequence: TGTGCCAGCAGTCCCCGGACTAGCGGGAGCTACGAGCAGTACTTC.

The chain couples TRBV7-9 to TRBJ1-5; D is unclear. This CDR3 contains 15 residues. V dropped 6 bases and J dropped 0 bases, with 12 bases sitting between them. CDR1 is SEHNR, CDR2 FQNEAQ, per germline (reference sequence). For the CDR3, the DNA is TGTGCCAGCAGTCCACTGACTAATAGCAATCAGCCCCAGCATTTT. This codes for CASSPLTNSNQPQHF.

The chain is built from TRBV4-2 and TRBJ1-2; no clear D. The CDR3 has 15 amino acids. The V and J ends lost 1 base and 0 bases respectively, with 9 bases between them. Germline V lookup: CDR1 LGHNA, CDR2 YNFKEQ. CDR3 sequence reads: CASSQARAPNYGYTF. As DNA, the CDR3 is TGTGCCAGCAGCCAAGCGAGGGCGCCTAACTATGGCTACACCTTC.

V and J are TRBV7-2 and TRBJ1-1; no clear D gene. CDR3 length: 14 residues. Trimming took 4 bases from V and 6 from J, leaving 15 bases between them. CDR1 is SGHTA and CDR2 is FQGNSA in the germline V gene. DNA of the CDR3: TGTGCCAGCAGCTCTTTAGGACTCACCCCTGAAGCTTTCTTT. This sequence encodes CASSSLGLTPEAFF.

The chain combines TRBV5-1 with TRBJ2-7; TRBD1 aligns across 12 bases. CDR3 length: 14 amino acids. Germline CDR1 SGHRS, CDR2 YFSETQ. V dropped 4 bases and J dropped 6; count of bases not matched to a gene: 5. The CDR3 region is CASSGGQGAGEQYF. The DNA for the CDR3 is TGCGCCAGCAGCGGGGGACAGGGGGCCGGCGAGCAGTACTTC.

The CDR3: CASGTSVGYF. CDR3 DNA sequence: TGCGCCAGTGGGACTAGCGTGGGGTATTTT. This chain joins TRBV10-2 and TRBJ2-3; 10 bases are a match to TRBD2. V lost 9 bases to trimming and J lost 14 bases; unmatched junction nucleotides: 5. CDR3 length: 10 amino acids. Germline CDR1 reads WSHSY; CDR2 reads SAAADI.

The DNA of the CDR3 is TGCGCCAGCAGCTTAGTTGGGGGCGTTGACTATGGCTACACCTTC. This encodes CASSLVGGVDYGYTF. The chain carries TRBV5-1 and TRBJ1-2, with D possibly being TRBD1 (6 bases). V was cut by 2 bases and J by 3 bases, with 14 bases left in between. This CDR3 has 15 amino acids. The germline CDR1 and CDR2 sequences are SGHRS and YFSETQ.

This chain connects TRBV5-6 to TRBJ1-5; 7 nucleotides line up with TRBD1. Germline V gene data show CDR1 as SGHDT and CDR2 as YYEEEE. Trimming at V came to 3 bases and at J to 6 bases, leaving 12 bases not matched to a gene. CDR3 length: 16 residues. The CDR3 sequence: CASSSYRGGEVQPQHF. For the CDR3, the DNA is TGTGCCAGCAGCTCGTACAGGGGTGGGGAGGTTCAGCCCCAGCATTTT.

The V call is TRBV4-1, the J call TRBJ1-3; TRBD1 agrees at 7 bases. V was pared by 0 bases and J by 0 bases, with 11 bases of the junction left unmatched. This CDR3 is built from 19 residues. In germline, CDR1 is MGHRA, CDR2 YSYEKL. CDR3 nucleotide sequence: TGCGCCAGCAGCCAAGAAATACGACAGGGCCGACCCTCTGGAAACACCATATATTTT. It is translated as CASSQEIRQGRPSGNTIYF.

This rearrangement joins TRBV19 to TRBJ2-7; TRBD1 matches 11 bases. CDR1 LNHDA and CDR2 SQIVND come from the germline V gene (reference sequence). After removal of 6 bases from V and 3 bases from J, the junction contained 13 bases not matched to a gene. The CDR3 contains 17 residues. CDR3 nucleotides: TGTGCCAGTAGCACGATGCACTGGGGACAGGGGGGCTACGAGCAGTACTTC. Its protein product is CASSTMHWGQGGYEQYF.

This chain connects TRBV21-1 to TRBJ1-1; TRBD1, the table's D call, was not compared with the DNA. TRBV21-1 corresponds to a pseudogene. The CDR3 has 17 residues. CDR3 in amino acids: CASPKKERGLLNTEAFF. CDR3 DNA sequence: TGTGCCAGCCCCAAAAAGGAAAGGGGGCTCTTGAACACTGAAGCTTTCTTT.

The rearrangement uses TRBV7-7 and TRBJ2-2, with a weak D call TRBD2 (5 bases). Germline CDR1 SSHAT, CDR2 FNYEAQ (reference sequence). Deletions cut 8 bases from V and 4 bases from J, with 8 bases between. CDR3 size: 12 residues. CDR3: CASAGSTGELFF. The CDR3 bases are TGTGCCAGCGCGGGCTCCACCGGGGAGCTGTTTTTT.

This clone appeared once. The V and J genes are TRBV5-1 and TRBJ2-5; no firm D call. The V gene's germline CDR1 is SGHRS and CDR2 YFSETQ. Trimming removed 3 bases at V and 3 bases at J, with 12 bases between. This CDR3 is built from 14 residues. DNA of the CDR3: TGCGCCAGCAGCTCCTCACAGCTTGAAGAGACCCAGTACTTC. Protein: CASSSSQLEETQYF.

The genes are TRBV28 and TRBJ1-1; no clear D gene. The V gene's germline CDR1 is MDHEN and CDR2 SYDVKM. V gave up 5 bases and J gave up 4 bases, with 5 bases separating them. The CDR3 contains 11 residues. CDR3 residues: CASSRGTEAFF. CDR3 coding DNA: TGTGCCAGCAGTCGCGGCACTGAAGCTTTCTTT.

The chain links TRBV6-1 to TRBJ1-5; 9 bases line up with TRBD1. This CDR3 has 14 residues. V lost 4 bases to trimming and J lost 7 bases; unmatched junction nucleotides: 5. Germline values: CDR1 MNHNS, CDR2 SASEGT. Here the CDR3 DNA reads TGTGCCAGCAGTGGGGGACAGGGTTTCCAGCCCCAGCATTTT. Translated: CASSGGQGFQPQHF.

In the case of this clone: A read error may account for a junction end that differs from germline. J is TRBJ2-5 and V is TRBV2, with 9 bases identical to TRBD2. This CDR3 contains 13 residues. CDR1 and CDR2 (germline): SNHLY, FYNNEI. The CDR3 DNA follows: TGTGCCAGCAGGGCCGGGACTAGCCAGCCGAGTGACTTC. Encoded protein: CASRAGTSQPSDF.

This clone has a handful of counts. This chain joins TRBV6-5 and TRBJ1-1; D remains ambiguous. The CDR3 runs 14 residues. From germline, CDR1 is MNHEY and CDR2 SVGAGI. Trimming shortened V by 7 bases and J by 3 bases, and 15 bases separated the two germline ends. The CDR3 loop is CASTPRRLYTEAFF. The CDR3 bases are TGTGCCAGCACTCCTAGGAGACTATACACTGAAGCTTTCTTT.

This clone was seen just once. This chain uses TRBV5-4 with TRBJ1-2; 7 positions match TRBD1. V shed 4 bases, J shed 8 bases, and the junction held 11 bases outside the gene matches. The CDR3 runs 14 residues. CDR1 SGHNT and CDR2 YYREEE come from the germline V gene (reference sequence). CDR3 sequence: CASSPDVRDRGYTF. CDR3 DNA sequence: TGTGCCAGCAGCCCCGATGTCCGGGACAGAGGCTACACCTTC. Filled out from reference TRBV5-4 and TRBJ1-2, the complete variable domain reads ETGVTQSPTHLIKTRGQQVTLRCSSQSGHNTVSWYQQALGQGPQFIFQYYREEENGRGNFPPRFSGLQFPNYSSELNVNALELDDSALYLCASSPDVRDRGYTFGSGTRLTVV.

V usage is TRBV30 and J usage is TRBJ1-2; no clear D gene. V lost 3 bases to trimming and J lost 9 bases, with 20 bases between them. Germline assignment: CDR1 GTSNPN and CDR2 SVGIG (reference sequence). The CDR3 spans 14 residues. CDR3 residues: CAWSGGRNSWSYTF. The CDR3 DNA is TGTGCCTGGAGCGGAGGGAGGAACAGCTGGAGCTACACCTTC.

For the CDR3, the DNA is TGTGCCAGCGCACGGGACAGAACTAACTATGGCTACACCTTC. Translated, it gives CASARDRTNYGYTF. The V and J genes are TRBV2 and TRBJ1-2; 7 bases fit TRBD1. V was pared by 8 bases and J by 0 bases, with 6 bases of the junction left unmatched. Per germline, CDR1 SNHLY and CDR2 FYNNEI. CDR3 length: 14 residues. Full variable domain (rest looked up from reference TRBV2 and TRBJ1-2): EPEVTQTPSHQVTQMGQEVILRCVPISNHLYFYWYRQILGQKVEFLVSFYNNEISEKSEIFDDQFSVERPDGSNFTLKIRSTKLEDSAMYFCASARDRTNYGYTFGSGTRLTVV.